Sequencing of this TCR beta chain was carried out in a study of blood T cells in healthy people across ages. Trimming removed 3 bases from V and 0 bases from J, with 10 bases in between. The length of the CDR3 is 15 residues. CDR1 and CDR2 (germline): KGHSH, LQKENI. A sample-barcoded 5' primer and a J-beta primer mix were used in a second PCR of roughly 7 to 12 cycles. In TCRdb, the 5' RACE reads were re-called with MiXCR into one record per CDR3 protein. The sample has 750,000 or so distinct CDR3 sequences, 20% to 25% seen once; the top ten hold under 10%. Only a few counts were recorded for this clonotype. These data were likewise used in another study, on T cells of mothers and their children.

The sequenced sample was blood. The V call is TRBV18, the J call TRBJ2-3, with D possibly matching TRBD1 (6 bases). The TCR originated in a boy aged 5-17 years in good health. The CDR3 region has the DNA TGTGCCAGCTCACCTACACAGGGTAGCACAGATACGCAGTATTTT. This gives the protein CASSPTQGSTDTQYF. Variable domain in full (rest from reference TRBV18 and TRBJ2-3): NAGVMQNPRHLVRRRGQEARLRCSPMKGHSHVYWYRQLPEEGLKFMVYLQKENIIDESGMPKERFSAEFPKEGPSILRIQQVVRGDSAAYFCASSPTQGSTDTQYFGPGTRLTVL.